Listed below are T cell receptor beta chains from one sample, sequenced in a study of monozygotic twins with inflammatory bowel disease. TCRdb re-called the 5' RACE reads, yielding one record per CDR3 amino acid sequence without DNA. Listed are over 90,000 distinct CDR3 sequences; approximately 2% falls within the top ten. Sequencing used blood. These receptors all stem from a human donor with ulcerative colitis or Crohn's disease, or a healthy co-twin of an affected twin (not recorded which). CDR3s include the opening cysteine and the closing phenylalanine or tryptophan.

v_call	j_call	cdr3_aa
TRBV12-3/TRBV12-4	TRBJ2-2	CASSRGSGELFF
TRBV5-1	TRBJ1-5	CASSLEPGTGINQPQHF
TRBV18	TRBJ2-7	CASSTGTGATYEQYF
TRBV15	TRBJ2-2	CATSRDDVEGPNTGELFF
TRBV7-9	TRBJ2-1	CASSPGGNEQFF
TRBV7-7	TRBJ2-5	CASSQLEGTQYF
TRBV29-1	TRBJ2-3	CSVQPWDTQYF
TRBV21-1	TRBJ1-2	CASSKSISLDYGYTF
TRBV3-1	TRBJ2-3	CASSQEIGIDTQYF
TRBV24-1	TRBJ1-4	CATSDRTGFGKLFF
TRBV5-1	TRBJ2-3	CASSPLAGRADTQYF
TRBV12-3/TRBV12-4	TRBJ2-4	CASSFGGQGKNMQYF
TRBV7-2	TRBJ2-7	CASSLSRTGSYEQYF
TRBV28	TRBJ2-5	CASSYQMGGETQYF
TRBV11-2	TRBJ2-1	CASSLYSFSPGTSGPDEQFF